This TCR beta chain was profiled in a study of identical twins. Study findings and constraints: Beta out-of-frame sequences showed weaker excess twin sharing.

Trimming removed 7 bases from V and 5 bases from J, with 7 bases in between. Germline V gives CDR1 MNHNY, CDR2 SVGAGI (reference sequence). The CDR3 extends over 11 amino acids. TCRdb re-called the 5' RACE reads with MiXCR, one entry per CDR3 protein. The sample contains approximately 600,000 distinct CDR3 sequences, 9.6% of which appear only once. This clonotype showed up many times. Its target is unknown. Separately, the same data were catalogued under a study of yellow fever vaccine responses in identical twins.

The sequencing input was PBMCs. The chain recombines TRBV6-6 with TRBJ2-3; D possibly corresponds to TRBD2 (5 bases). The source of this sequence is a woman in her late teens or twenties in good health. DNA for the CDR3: TGTGCCAGCATGAGCGGAGATACGCAGTATTTT. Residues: CASMSGDTQYF.